This T cell receptor (beta chain) was documented in a study of CD8+CD57+ T cells in acquired aplastic anemia. The study's findings and limits: Patients did not significantly differ from controls in CD8+ Simpson's diversity. Patients had roughly 30 CD8+ CDR3 sequences in common with controls (the shared set).

Patients who underwent sequencing had shown CD8+CD57+ cell expansion by flow cytometry. With respect to this clonotype: Its target is not known.

Trimming shortened V by 6 bases and J by 7 bases, and 10 bases separated the two germline ends. The germline V gene has CDR1 SNHLY and CDR2 FYNNEI. The CDR3 has 13 amino acids. The TCR beta profiling, which covered VDJ combination and CDR3 sequence, was carried out using genomic DNA as the template. Each CDR3 protein is one row after TCRdb ran MiXCR on the reads. The table records 450,000 to 550,000 distinct CDR3 sequences, around a third of them present only once. The source is a human donor with aplastic anemia. Sample: sorted CD4+, CD8+, or CD8+CD57+ T cells (not recorded which) from PBMCs. The chain employs TRBV2 and TRBJ1-6; tentative D call: TRBD1 (5 bases). CDR3 sequence: CASSPEGNSPLHF. The CDR3 nucleotides are TGTGCCAGCAGCCCCGAGGGGAATTCACCCCTCCACTTT.